These 9 T cell receptor beta chains share one sample of origin, sequenced in a study of response to subunit inactivated influenza vaccine. TCRdb ran MiXCR on the RT-PCR reads and lists one entry per CDR3 protein. The sample lists some 540,000 distinct CDR3 sequences, less than 25% occurring once. These data were also filed under a second study, of T cells expressing NK-cell markers. That work states: It was by 5'RACE template switching with UMIs that TCR beta cDNA was made.

The sample was CD4+ T cells sorted from PBMCs, taken about 11 days after vaccination. The origin of the receptors is a man aged 45 to 65 who received an inactivated influenza vaccine.

Only a few counts were recorded for this clonotype. J is TRBJ2-1 and V is TRBV6-1; 9 nucleotides line up with TRBD2. The germline CDR1 and CDR2 sequences are MNHNS and SASEGT. The V gene end was trimmed by 5 bases and the J gene end by 5 bases; junction bases not matched to a gene: 7. CDR3 length: 15 amino acids. The CDR3 spells CASSQDSGRDNEQFF. The CDR3 bases are TGTGCCAGCAGTCAGGATAGCGGGAGAGACAATGAGCAGTTCTTC.

The chain carries TRBV20-1 and TRBJ2-1; D unresolved. This CDR3 comprises 12 residues. CDR1 is DFQATT and CDR2 is SNEGSKA in the germline V gene (reference sequence). V was pared by 1 base and J by 8 bases, with 9 bases between. The CDR3 nucleotides read TGCAGTGCTAGAGGGGCTACCGATGAGCAGTTCTTC. It translates to CSARGATDEQFF.

The chain combines TRBV21-1 with TRBJ2-7; the table's D call of TRBD1 was not tested on the DNA. TRBV21-1 counts as a pseudogene. This CDR3 has 13 amino acids. CDR3 protein: CASRYRESHEQYF. As DNA, the CDR3 is TGTGCCAGCAGATACAGGGAGTCTCACGAGCAGTACTTC.

This clonotype has just a few counts. The chain has TRBV9 and TRBJ2-2; TRBD1 agrees at 10 bases. From germline, CDR1 is SGDLS and CDR2 YYNGEE. The CDR3 extends over 17 amino acids. The V segment lost 0 bases and the J segment 0 bases; nucleotides outside the gene matches: 2. The CDR3 spells CASSVAGQGSNTGELFF. In nucleotides, the CDR3 is TGTGCCAGCAGCGTAGCGGGACAGGGGTCGAACACCGGGGAGCTGTTTTTT. The whole variable domain, remainder taken from reference TRBV9 and TRBJ2-2, is DSGVTQTPKHLITATGQRVTLRCSPRSGDLSVYWYQQSLDQGLQFLIQYYNGEERAKGNILERFSAQQFPDLHSELNLSSLELGDSALYFCASSVAGQGSNTGELFFGEGSRLTVL.

Ten or more counts support this clonotype. The chain carries TRBV11-2 and TRBJ2-1; D is undetermined. The germline V and J ends were trimmed by 4 bases and 8 bases, with 12 bases remaining between them. The length of the CDR3 is 13 residues. The V gene's germline CDR1 is SGHAT and CDR2 FQNNGV. CDR3 protein: CASSSTRGYEQFF. The CDR3 DNA reads as TGTGCCAGCAGCTCTACCCGTGGGTATGAGCAGTTCTTC.

J is TRBJ2-4 and V is TRBV5-1; 10 bases fit TRBD1. The CDR3 spans 14 residues. In germline, CDR1 is SGHRS, CDR2 YFSETQ. V trimming: 4 bases; J trimming: 5 bases; junction bases outside the gene matches: 3. DNA for the CDR3: TGCGCCAGCAGCGGGGGGACAGGGGAAAACATTCAGTACTTC. Translation: CASSGGTGENIQYF.

The chain uses TRBV6-5 and TRBJ1-4, with TRBD1 as a possible D gene (6 bases). CDR3 size: 15 residues. Trimming cost V 4 bases and J 2 bases, with 11 bases left between them. CDR1 is MNHEY, CDR2 SVGAGI, per germline. The CDR3 DNA reads TGTGCCAGCAGTTCCACAGGGAGGACTAATGAAAAACTGTTTTTT. This gives the protein CASSSTGRTNEKLFF.

This clonotype turned up a few times. The chain employs TRBV10-3 and TRBJ2-3, with D perhaps TRBD1 or TRBD2 (5 bases each). The germline V gene has CDR1 ENHRY and CDR2 SYGVKD. V lost 6 bases, J lost 0 bases, and 10 bases lay in between. The CDR3 extends over 14 amino acids. The CDR3 coding sequence is TGTGCCATCAGCGAGAGGGGAAGCACAGATACGCAGTATTTT. This encodes CAISERGSTDTQYF.

This clonotype was detected only a few times. The V call is TRBV5-1, the J call TRBJ2-3, with 7 bases fitting TRBD2. Germline lookup yields CDR1 SGHRS and CDR2 YFSETQ. The CDR3 sequence is 18 residues long. Trimming at V came to 4 bases and at J to 2 bases, leaving 16 bases not matched to a gene. CDR3 in amino acids: CASSQRTGTKQDTDTQYF. The CDR3 DNA follows: TGCGCCAGCAGCCAAAGGACGGGGACTAAACAAGACACAGATACGCAGTATTTT.